These T cell receptor beta chains were read from a single sample in a study of early T cells in non-severe SARS-CoV-2 infection. From the 5' RACE reads, TCRdb called clonotypes with MiXCR, one entry per CDR3 protein. The sample includes some 82,000 distinct CDR3 sequences, 9.5% to 13% of them seen just once. Sequencing was carried out using whole blood. The receptor source for this set is an adult who was a healthcare worker with PCR-confirmed SARS-CoV-2 infection or an uninfected control (not recorded which). Both conserved end residues are part of each CDR3. D genes are given only for firm matches. Some rows mark clone size as missing; the rest say once, few, many or name a class of expanded clone.

V gene	D gene	clone size	J gene	CDR3 DNA	CDR3 protein
TRBV7-2	-	-	TRBJ2-1	TGTGCCAGCAGCTTCCGAACTACAAGCTCCTACAATGAGCAGTTCTTC	CASSFRTTSSYNEQFF
TRBV9	-	-	TRBJ1-1	TGTGCCAGCAGCGTAGAGGGGGGCCGGAACACTGAAGCTTTCTTT	CASSVEGGRNTEAFF
TRBV27	-	many	TRBJ1-4	TGTGCCAGCAGTTTGATGGGAACTGAAAAACTGTTTTTT	CASSLMGTEKLFF
TRBV18	-	-	TRBJ2-4	TGTGCCAGCTCACTCACACAGGGAGGCAAAAACATTCAGTACTTC	CASSLTQGGKNIQYF
TRBV27	-	many	TRBJ2-3	TGTGCCAGCAGTCCGGGACCTAGCACAGATACGCAGTATTTT	CASSPGPSTDTQYF
TRBV12-3/TRBV12-4	-	many	TRBJ2-3	TGTGCCAGCAGTGGGGGAGATACGCAGTATTTT	CASSGGDTQYF
TRBV14	-	many	TRBJ2-7	TGTGCCAGCAGCCAAGAGTTCGCACGGTCCTACGAGCAGTACTTC	CASSQEFARSYEQYF
TRBV19	TRBD2	-	TRBJ2-2	TGTGCCAGTAGTTTCCTAGCGGGAGGTAGTACCGGGGAGCTGTTTTTT	CASSFLAGGSTGELFF
TRBV5-1	-	few	TRBJ2-7	TGCGCCAGCAGCTCGGGGCAGCCCTCCTACGAGCAGTACTTC	CASSSGQPSYEQYF
TRBV25-1	TRBD1	many	TRBJ2-1	TGTGCCAGCAGTGGACAGGGCTATAGGAATGAGCAGTTCTTC	CASSGQGYRNEQFF
TRBV7-6	TRBD2	few	TRBJ2-2	TGTGCCAGCAGCCCAGGTAGCGGGAGGGCCGGGAACACCGGGGAGCTGTTTTTT	CASSPGSGRAGNTGELFF
TRBV29-1	TRBD1	-	TRBJ2-2	TGCAGCGTTAGGACAGGGTGGAATACCGGGGAGCTGTTTTTT	CSVRTGWNTGELFF
TRBV29-1	TRBD1	-	TRBJ2-7	TGCAGCGCCAGCAAGGGACAGGGCTACGAGCAGTACTTC	CSASKGQGYEQYF
TRBV15	TRBD2	many	TRBJ2-1	TGTGCCACCAGGGGAGGACTAGCGGGAGGGAGATCCTACAATGAGCAGTTCTTC	CATRGGLAGGRSYNEQFF
TRBV28	-	few	TRBJ2-7	TGTGCCAGCAGTTTTGGCAGGGAATACGAGCAGTACTTC	CASSFGREYEQYF
TRBV30	-	many	TRBJ2-3	TGTGCCTGGAGTACCTTCCCTGGGGGCGCAGATACGCAGTATTTT	CAWSTFPGGADTQYF
TRBV20-1	-	many	TRBJ2-6	TGCAGTGCTAGAGGAGTCGGCTCTGGGGCCAACGTCCTGACTTTC	CSARGVGSGANVLTF
TRBV24-1	-	many	TRBJ2-3	TGTGCCACCAGTGAATACAGGTTGGCGGGGGACACCACAGATACGCAGTATTTT	CATSEYRLAGDTTDTQYF
TRBV30	-	-	TRBJ1-1	TGTGCCTGGACCCACTCATTGAACACTGAAGCTTTCTTT	CAWTHSLNTEAFF
TRBV3-1	-	few	TRBJ2-7	TGTGCCAGCAGCCAGCAGGGTCGCGAGCAGTACTTC	CASSQQGREQYF
TRBV6-2/TRBV6-3	-	many	TRBJ1-5	TGTGCCAGCAGCCGACGGAACAAGGCCGCTGGTCAGCCCCAGCATTTT	CASSRRNKAAGQPQHF
TRBV9	-	many	TRBJ2-7	TGTGCCAGCAGCGTAGAACCGGGCCTGACCTACGAGCAGTACTTC	CASSVEPGLTYEQYF
TRBV3-1	TRBD1	many	TRBJ1-2	TGTGCCAGCAGCCCGGACAGGGTTCGGGTAGGTGACTATGGCTACACCTTC	CASSPDRVRVGDYGYTF
TRBV7-3	TRBD1	-	TRBJ2-3	TGTGCCAGCAGCTACCGGGACAGTAGCACAGATACGCAGTATTTT	CASSYRDSSTDTQYF
TRBV27	-	few	TRBJ1-2	TGTGCCAGCAGTTTCGGGGTAAACTATGGCTACACCTTC	CASSFGVNYGYTF
TRBV28	-	few	TRBJ1-2	TGTGCCAGCAGTTCAGCTCTCAGTCGCGCAGGAAATGGCTACACCTTC	CASSSALSRAGNGYTF
TRBV5-5	-	many	TRBJ2-2	TGTGCCAGCAGCTTGCGGCTTGGGACCGGGGAGCTGTTTTTT	CASSLRLGTGELFF
TRBV29-1	-	few	TRBJ1-1	TGCAGCGTTCACAGGGTAATGAACACTGAAGCTTTCTTT	CSVHRVMNTEAFF
TRBV12-5	-	-	TRBJ2-5	TGTGCTAGTGGTGAACATTCCGGGACGGGCAAAGAGACCCAGTACTTC	CASGEHSGTGKETQYF
TRBV5-6	TRBD1	-	TRBJ2-7	TGTGCCAGCAGCCCCCGGGACAGGGGTTACGAGCAGTACTTC	CASSPRDRGYEQYF
TRBV5-1	-	few	TRBJ1-2	TGCGCCAGCAGCCCTACCTTAACCGGGGGATACTATGGCTACACCTTC	CASSPTLTGGYYGYTF
TRBV10-2	-	few	TRBJ1-6	TGCGCCAGCATCCAGGGGAGGAATTCACCCCTCCACTTT	CASIQGRNSPLHF
TRBV7-8	-	many	TRBJ2-2	TGTGTCCAGCGTTTGGCGGGGCCCGGGGAGCTGTTTTTT	CVQRLAGPGELFF
TRBV28	-	few	TRBJ1-2	TGTGCCAGCAGTTTCCGATTCGGCTACACCTTC	CASSFRFGYTF
TRBV7-9	-	-	TRBJ1-1	TGTGCCAGCAGCCCTTCCACCTCCGGGAGTACTGAAGCTTTCTTT	CASSPSTSGSTEAFF
TRBV12-3/TRBV12-4	TRBD1	few	TRBJ2-3	TGTGCCAGCAGGACAGGGGGGACAGATACGCAGTATTTT	CASRTGGTDTQYF
TRBV11-2	-	many	TRBJ2-4	TGTGCCAGCAGCTTAAGGTCGGGATTCGAAAACATTCAGTACTTC	CASSLRSGFENIQYF
TRBV2	TRBD2	many	TRBJ2-5	TGTGCCAGCAGCAGCGGACTAGCGGGGAAACAAGAGACCCAGTACTTC	CASSSGLAGKQETQYF
TRBV18	TRBD1	many	TRBJ2-3	TGTGCCAGCTCACCAAGGGACAGGGGGTCTACTAGCACAGATACGCAGTATTTT	CASSPRDRGSTSTDTQYF
TRBV28	TRBD1	-	TRBJ2-7	TGTGCCAGCAGTTTCCTCCGGACAGGGGACCACGAGCAGTACTTC	CASSFLRTGDHEQYF
TRBV28	-	few	TRBJ1-2	TGTGCCAGCAGGACCCCAGATGGCTACACCTTC	CASRTPDGYTF
TRBV14	TRBD2	few	TRBJ2-1	TGTGCCAGCAGCCGGGCCGGGACTAACTACAATGAGCAGTTCTTC	CASSRAGTNYNEQFF
TRBV29-1	-	-	TRBJ1-1	TGCAGCACGGGGGTTCGGACTGAAGCTTTCTTT	CSTGVRTEAFF